One sample yielded the 19 T cell receptor beta chains listed below, sequenced in a study of T cells in Graves' hyperthyroidism and ophthalmopathy. RNA transcripts gave rise to amplified TCR beta CDR3 regions. The TCR CDR3 was amplified in a first-round RT-PCR using the HTBI primer set. MiXCR, applied by TCRdb to the multiplex PCR reads, yields one record per CDR3 protein. Of hundreds of thousands of distinct CDR3 sequences listed, 38% are singletons. Input material: blood. Source of these receptors: a young man with Graves' hyperthyroidism.

This chain joins TRBV5-4 and TRBJ2-5; TRBD2 might be the D (6 bases). The V and J ends lost 0 bases and 12 bases respectively, with 18 bases between them. Germline CDR1 SGHNT, CDR2 YYREEE (reference sequence). The CDR3 consists of 14 residues. DNA of the CDR3: TGTGCCAGCAGCTTGGCCCCAAGTAGCGGTCTAGAGTACTTC. Translated: CASSLAPSSGLEYF.

As to this clonotype: One base away lies a much larger clone, so this may be a sequencing read error. The J gene is TRBJ2-5, the V gene TRBV19; perhaps TRBD1 as D (6 bases). Trimming took 8 bases from V and 2 from J, leaving 9 bases between them. This CDR3 has 12 residues. Germline lookup yields CDR1 LNHDA and CDR2 SQIVND (reference sequence). As DNA, the CDR3 is TGTGCCAGTGAGGACAGTCAAGAGACCCAGTACTTC. It yields the protein CASEDSQETQYF.

There are a few counts of this clonotype. The chain carries TRBV4-3 and TRBJ2-5; 10 bases fit TRBD1. The length of the CDR3 is 15 residues. CDR1 and CDR2 (germline): LGHNA, YSLEER. J lost 4 bases, V lost 4 bases, and 6 bases had no gene match. CDR3 amino acids: CASSPGDRGGETQYF. The CDR3 nucleotides are TGCGCCAGCAGCCCTGGGGACAGGGGTGGAGAGACCCAGTACTTC.

This clonotype has ten or more counts. J is TRBJ1-2 and V is TRBV15; 8 nucleotides agree with TRBD1. V dropped 0 bases and J dropped 4; count of bases not matched to a gene: 4. CDR3 length equals 15 residues. Germline CDR1 LNHNV, CDR2 YYDKDF (reference sequence). CDR3 loop: CATSRDRGQSYGYTF. CDR3 bases: TGTGCCACCAGCAGAGACAGGGGGCAATCCTATGGCTACACCTTC.

This clonotype was recorded at least ten times. The rearrangement uses TRBV2 and TRBJ1-5, with TRBD1 matching over 8 bases. With 8 bases clipped from V and 5 bases from J, the junction kept 8 bases outside the gene matches. This CDR3 is built from 14 residues. The germline V gene has CDR1 SNHLY and CDR2 FYNNEI. The CDR3 bases are TGTGCCAGCCGAGAAGGACAGGGTCATCAGCCCCAGCATTTT. This gives the protein CASREGQGHQPQHF. The whole variable domain, remainder taken from reference TRBV2 and TRBJ1-5, is EPEVTQTPSHQVTQMGQEVILRCVPISNHLYFYWYRQILGQKVEFLVSFYNNEISEKSEIFDDQFSVERPDGSNFTLKIRSTKLEDSAMYFCASREGQGHQPQHFGDGTRLSIL.

This clonotype appeared a few times. The chain employs TRBV7-9 and TRBJ1-3, with 7 bases fitting TRBD1. The CDR3 is made up of 14 amino acids. The germline V gene encodes CDR1 SEHNR and CDR2 FQNEAQ (reference sequence). The junction had 10 bases not matched to a gene; V was cut back by 10 bases and J by 4 bases. The CDR3: CATADRDKGNTIYF. For the CDR3, the DNA is TGTGCCACCGCCGACAGGGACAAGGGAAACACCATATATTTT.

Regarding this clonotype: A much larger clonotype is one base distant, so this may be a read error. The chain combines TRBV6-6 with TRBJ2-7, with D perhaps matching TRBD2 (5 bases). The germline V and J ends were trimmed by 7 bases and 4 bases, with 8 bases remaining between them. CDR1 and CDR2 (germline): MNHNY, SVGAGI (reference sequence). CDR3 length: 11 residues. The DNA for the CDR3 is TGTGCCAGCACGGAGGAGTACGAGCAGTACTTC. It is translated as CASTEEYEQYF.

The genes are TRBV9 and TRBJ2-7, with a possible D match to TRBD2 (6 bases). Germline V lookup: CDR1 SGDLS, CDR2 YYNGEE. The CDR3 covers 16 residues. V lost 0 bases and J 0 bases, leaving 13 bases between the germline ends. CDR3 coding DNA: TGTGCCAGCAGCGTAGATGCGGGGCTAAGCTCCTACGAGCAGTACTTC. This gives the protein CASSVDAGLSSYEQYF. Together with reference TRBV9 and TRBJ2-7, the CDR3 gives the full variable domain: DSGVTQTPKHLITATGQRVTLRCSPRSGDLSVYWYQQSLDQGLQFLIQYYNGEERAKGNILERFSAQQFPDLHSELNLSSLELGDSALYFCASSVDAGLSSYEQYFGPGTRLTVT.

In the case of this clonotype: The germline gene is not matched at one end of the junction; a read error may be the cause. The chain recombines TRBV7-2 with TRBJ2-7; 8 bases align to TRBD2. The CDR3 length is 17 residues. Germline V CDR1 and CDR2: SGHTA, FQGNSA. This chain's CDR3 is CASSQDRRTSRAYEQYF. CDR3 bases: TGCGCCAGCAGCCAAGATAGAAGGACTAGCAGGGCCTACGAGCAGTACTTC. The complete variable domain, with remaining parts taken from reference TRBV7-2 and TRBJ2-7, reads GAGVSQSPSNKVTEKGKDVELRCDPISGHTALYWYRQSLGQGLEFLIYFQGNSAPDKSGLPSDRFSAERTGGSVSTLTIQRTQQEDSAVYLCASSQDRRTSRAYEQYFGPGTRLTVT.

The table lists this clonotype with many counts. The chain joins TRBV20-1 to TRBJ1-2; 7 bases fit TRBD1. The CDR3 is 13 residues long. V was pared by 3 bases and J by 8 bases, with 9 bases of the junction left unmatched. Looked up from germline, CDR1 is DFQATT and CDR2 is SNEGSKA (reference sequence). The CDR3 nucleotides are TGCAGTGCTAGGGACAGGTGGGCTGGAGGCTACACCTTC. It yields the protein CSARDRWAGGYTF.

This clonotype was seen many times. The chain employs TRBV10-3 and TRBJ1-5; D gene ambiguous. Germline CDR1 is ENHRY and CDR2 is SYGVKD. Trimming cost V 0 bases and J 6 bases, with 3 bases left between them. This CDR3 spans 12 amino acids. Here the CDR3 reads CAISESGQPQHF. CDR3 in DNA: TGTGCCATCAGTGAGTCGGGTCAGCCCCAGCATTTT.

The V gene is TRBV29-1, the J gene TRBJ2-2; 8 positions match TRBD1. The CDR3 totals 15 residues. V dropped 5 bases and J dropped 1; count of bases not matched to a gene: 6. CDR1 is SQVTM and CDR2 is ANQGSEA in the germline V gene. CDR3 protein: CSVTRQGLNTGELFF. The DNA of the CDR3 is TGCAGCGTTACAAGACAGGGGTTGAACACCGGGGAGCTGTTTTTT.

This clonotype was seen repeatedly, ten times or more. The chain links TRBV7-3 to TRBJ1-1; TRBD1 is a possible D gene (6 bases). Trimming left V 5 bases short and J 1 base short, with 11 bases between. CDR3 size: 14 residues. Germline V gene sequence: CDR1 SGHTA, CDR2 FQGTGA. The CDR3 spells CASSTGTQNTEAFF. The CDR3 DNA is TGTGCCAGCAGCACCGGGACACAGAACACTGAAGCTTTCTTT. Combining the CDR3 with reference TRBV7-3 and TRBJ1-1 gives the whole variable domain GAGVSQTPSNKVTEKGKYVELRCDPISGHTALYWYRQSLGQGPEFLIYFQGTGAADDSGLPNDRFFAVRPEGSVSTLKIQRTERGDSAVYLCASSTGTQNTEAFFGQGTRLTVV.

This clonotype was recorded at least ten times. This chain links TRBV7-8 with TRBJ1-2; possibly TRBD1 for D (6 bases). The CDR3 consists of 15 residues. The V end was cut by 5 bases, the J end by 0 bases, with 13 bases between. Germline V lookup: CDR1 SGHVS, CDR2 FQNEAQ. The CDR3 DNA reads TGTGCCAGCAGCCTCGGACAGAGAACTAACTATGGCTACACCTTC. Protein: CASSLGQRTNYGYTF.

This clonotype was observed a few times. The rearrangement links TRBV5-6 to TRBJ2-7; D perhaps matches TRBD1 (6 bases). Trimming left V 4 bases short and J 3 bases short, with 17 bases between. The CDR3 length is 15 residues. The germline V gene has CDR1 SGHDT and CDR2 YYEEEE. The CDR3 sequence is CASSGRGRGHYEQYF. The CDR3, as DNA: TGTGCCAGCAGCGGCCGCGGCAGGGGCCACTACGAGCAGTACTTC.

The chain uses TRBV25-1 and TRBJ1-1; 9 positions match TRBD1. The length of the CDR3 is 13 residues. CDR1 is MGHDK, CDR2 SYGVNS, per germline. The ends lost 9 bases at V and 3 bases at J; junction bases unmatched: 5. The CDR3 DNA reads as TGTGCCAGTGGGACAGGGATTGACACTGAAGCTTTCTTT. Translated, it gives CASGTGIDTEAFF. The entire variable domain, with the rest obtained from reference TRBV25-1 and TRBJ1-1, is as follows: EADIYQTPRYLVIGTGKKITLECSQTMGHDKMYWYQQDPGMELHLIHYSYGVNSTEKGDLSSESTVSRIRTEHFPLTLESARPSHTSQYLCASGTGIDTEAFFGQGTRLTVV.

Concerning this clonotype: This may be a read error, as it is one base from a much larger clone. The rearrangement links TRBV7-3 to TRBJ1-1; D remains ambiguous. The CDR3 runs 14 residues. Germline V gene sequence: CDR1 SGHTA, CDR2 FQGTGA. V was cut by 3 bases and J by 4 bases, with 12 bases left in between. The CDR3 loop reads CASSLRTSGTEAFF. The CDR3 DNA reads as TGTGCCAGCAGCTTGCGGACCTCGGGCACTGAAGCTTTCTTT.

A word on this clonotype: A read error may account for a junction end that differs from germline. V and J are TRBV12-3 or TRBV12-4 and TRBJ2-7; TRBD1 matches 8 bases. The CDR3 covers 15 residues. The CDR3 coding sequence is TGCGCCAGCAGTGAGGGGGACAGGACTCGTTGCGAGCAGTACTTC. Encoded protein: CASSEGDRTRCEQYF.

In the case of this clonotype: One end of the junction is discordant with germline, which a read error may explain. The chain is built from TRBV7-3 and TRBJ2-7; 7 positions match TRBD1. CDR3 length: 16 residues. The germline CDR1 and CDR2 sequences are SGHTA and FQGTGA. The CDR3 here is CASSLTSADRPYEQYF. The CDR3 DNA follows: TGTGCCAGCAGTTTAACATCCGCGGACAGGCCCTACGAGCAGTACTTC.